This T cell receptor beta chain was documented in a study of molecular identifiers for immune sequencing clone quantification. The CDR3 runs 14 residues. Looked up from germline, CDR1 is SGHAT and CDR2 is FQNNGV. Sorting captured naive CD8 T cells as CD8+CD4-CCR7+CD45RA+. TCRdb itself ran the PCR reads through MiXCR, one entry per CDR3 protein. Of roughly 320,000 distinct CDR3 sequences listed, 20% to 25% are singletons. Notes on this clonotype: Compared with germline, one end of the junction differs, possibly owing to a read error.

This sequence was found in a human donor in good health. Some libraries in this study had Jurkat cell RNA spiked in. Sequencing was performed on naive CD8+ T cells from blood, with Jurkat cell RNA spiked in. Subset noted: FACS-sorted CD8+CD4-CCR7+CD45RA+ naive T cells. V usage is TRBV11-2 and J usage is TRBJ2-7; D not resolved. The CDR3 DNA is TGTGCCTGCAGCCGATATGGGCCGAACTACGAGCAGTACTTC. Protein product: CACSRYGPNYEQYF.